These 8 T cell receptor beta chains came from one sample sequenced in a study of T cell therapy after organ transplantation. These TCRs' antigens remain unknown. The data were produced by immunoSEQ multiplex PCR, yet TCRdb's version contains in-frame clones alone and is incomplete. This sample has about 48,000 clones, with over 90% found just once. This specimen consisted of CD8+ T cells from blood, obtained before autologous CMV-specific T cell therapy. These receptors were obtained from a human patient who had received a solid organ transplant and had CMV disease.

This chain uses TRBV27 with TRBJ2-2; D unresolved. V was pared by 5 bases and J by 7 bases, with 11 bases between. CDR3 length: 13 residues. Germline-derived CDR1 and CDR2 are MNHEY and SMNVEV (reference sequence). In DNA form, the CDR3 reads TGTGCCAGCAGTCCCTTACGGCACGGGGAGCTGTTTTTT. Translating gives CASSPLRHGELFF.

This sequence joins TRBV7-8 and TRBJ1-1; 8 bases fit TRBD1. Germline assignment: CDR1 SGHVS and CDR2 FQNEAQ. J was trimmed by 8 bases and V by 2 bases; bases with no gene match: 7. The CDR3 has 14 amino acids. The CDR3 DNA reads TGTGCCAGCAGCTTATCGGGACAGGCCGGCGAAGCTTTCTTT. This gives the protein CASSLSGQAGEAFF.

V usage is TRBV6-1 and J usage is TRBJ2-5, with 12 bases that match TRBD2. CDR3 length equals 15 residues. Germline loops: CDR1 MNHNS, CDR2 SASEGT. Trimming removed 5 bases from V and 2 bases from J; junction bases left unmatched: 3. The CDR3 DNA follows: TGTGCCAGCAGTCTTCTAGCGGGGGGGCAAGAGACCCAGTACTTC. Its protein product is CASSLLAGGQETQYF.

The chain combines TRBV11-2 with TRBJ2-7; D is perhaps TRBD1 (6 bases). Germline-derived CDR1 and CDR2 are SGHAT and FQNNGV. The CDR3 covers 14 residues. V was trimmed by 5 bases and J by 3 bases, leaving 14 bases between them. CDR3 nucleotides: TGTGCCAGCAGCCAAACAGGGCTAAACTACGAGCAGTACTTC. This sequence encodes CASSQTGLNYEQYF.

The V and J genes are TRBV27 and TRBJ1-2; 8 positions match TRBD1. Trimming removed 6 bases from V and 8 bases from J; junction bases left unmatched: 14. The germline CDR1 and CDR2 sequences are MNHEY and SMNVEV (reference sequence). This CDR3 is built from 15 residues. The DNA for the CDR3 is TGTGCCAGCAGGGGTCCGGCCACAGGGGGACGGGGCTACACCTTC. As protein: CASRGPATGGRGYTF.

The chain couples TRBV13 to TRBJ2-1; 11 nucleotides agree with TRBD2. After removal of 4 bases from V and 8 bases from J, the junction contained 7 bases not matched to a gene. CDR1 PRHDT and CDR2 FYEKMQ come from the germline V gene (reference sequence). The CDR3 totals 15 residues. The CDR3 DNA reads as TGTGCCAGCAGCTCCCTTAGCGGGAGGGGGCATGAGCAGTTCTTC. Protein product: CASSSLSGRGHEQFF.

V gene TRBV5-6 combines with J gene TRBJ2-3, with 12 bases that match TRBD2. CDR1 is SGHDT, CDR2 YYEEEE, per germline. The CDR3 length is 16 residues. Unmatched junction bases numbered 5, after V lost 4 bases and J lost 2 bases. The CDR3 sequence is CASSQGLAGTTDTQYF. CDR3 sequence (DNA): TGTGCCAGCAGCCAAGGACTAGCGGGGACCACAGATACGCAGTATTTT.

This chain links TRBV14 with TRBJ2-1; D call uncertain. Trimming took off 4 bases at V and 0 bases at J, with 13 bases between the two ends. The germline CDR1 and CDR2 sequences are SGHDN and FVKESK. This CDR3 spans 16 amino acids. CDR3 protein: CASSRTSPSSYNEQFF. CDR3 DNA sequence: TGTGCCAGCAGCCGAACCAGCCCAAGCTCCTACAATGAGCAGTTCTTC.